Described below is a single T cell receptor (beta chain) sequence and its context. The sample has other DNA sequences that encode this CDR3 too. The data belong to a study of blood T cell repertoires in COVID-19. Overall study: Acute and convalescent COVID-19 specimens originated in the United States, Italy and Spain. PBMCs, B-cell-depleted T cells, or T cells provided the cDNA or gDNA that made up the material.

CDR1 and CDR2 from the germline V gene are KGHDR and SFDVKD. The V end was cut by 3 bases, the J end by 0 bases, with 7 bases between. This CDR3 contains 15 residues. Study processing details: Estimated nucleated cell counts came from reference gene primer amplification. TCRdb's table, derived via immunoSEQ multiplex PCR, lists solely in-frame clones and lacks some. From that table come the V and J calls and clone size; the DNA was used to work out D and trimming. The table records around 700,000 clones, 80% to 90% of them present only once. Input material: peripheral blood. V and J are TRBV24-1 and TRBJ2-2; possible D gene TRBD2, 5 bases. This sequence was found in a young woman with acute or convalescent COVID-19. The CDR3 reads CATSDTRANTGELFF. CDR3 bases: TGTGCCACCAGTGATACGCGGGCGAACACCGGGGAGCTGTTTTTT.